The clone carrying this T cell receptor beta chain was seen at least ten times. This sample is drawn from a study of patients and donors after allogeneic stem cell transplantation. The length of the CDR3 is 17 residues. CDR1 SGHRS and CDR2 YFSETQ come from the germline V gene. V was pared by 4 bases and J by 4 bases, with 23 bases between. Each CDR3 protein is one row after TCRdb ran MiXCR on the RT-PCR reads. Among around 70,000 distinct CDR3 sequences listed, about 30% were seen once. The TCR was taken from a human donor who was either an allogeneic HSCT recipient or a stem cell or donor lymphocyte infusion donor (not recorded which). It is not recorded whose cells these are; they may come from a transplant donor. The sample taken for sequencing was blood, either unsorted or a sorted T cell fraction (not recorded which). This sequence joins TRBV5-1 and TRBJ2-5; D is possibly TRBD1 (6 bases). The CDR3 DNA reads as TGCGCCAGCAGCGCAAATACCGGGACAAATAGAATAGAGACCCAGTACTTC. Translated, it gives CASSANTGTNRIETQYF. The full variable domain, its missing parts supplied by reference TRBV5-1 and TRBJ2-5, is KAGVTQTPRYLIKTRGQQVTLSCSPISGHRSVSWYQQTPGQGLQFLFEYFSETQRNKGNFPGRFSGRQFSNSRSEMNVSTLELGDSALYLCASSANTGTNRIETQYFGPGTRLLVL.